The clone carrying this T cell receptor (beta chain) was seen a handful of times. The sample comes from a study of breast tumors, draining lymph nodes, adjacent tissues. TCRdb re-called the multiplex PCR reads with MiXCR, one entry per CDR3 protein. The repertoire holds about 200,000 distinct CDR3 sequences, with around 33% as singletons. The CDR3 has 16 amino acids. With 5 bases clipped from V and 3 bases from J, the junction kept 10 bases outside the gene matches. Germline CDR1 reads MNHEY; CDR2 reads SVGAGI. Samples came from axillary lymph nodes draining the breast cancer. This chain connects TRBV6-5 to TRBJ1-5, with 7 positions matching TRBD1. Sequencing was performed on axillary lymph node tissue. The TCR comes from a female donor with breast cancer. Some clones in this sample may be carry-over from other donors' samples. For the CDR3, the DNA is TGTGCCAGCAGTCCCCGAGGGGGACAGTCCAATCAGCCCCAGCATTTT. Translated: CASSPRGGQSNQPQHF.